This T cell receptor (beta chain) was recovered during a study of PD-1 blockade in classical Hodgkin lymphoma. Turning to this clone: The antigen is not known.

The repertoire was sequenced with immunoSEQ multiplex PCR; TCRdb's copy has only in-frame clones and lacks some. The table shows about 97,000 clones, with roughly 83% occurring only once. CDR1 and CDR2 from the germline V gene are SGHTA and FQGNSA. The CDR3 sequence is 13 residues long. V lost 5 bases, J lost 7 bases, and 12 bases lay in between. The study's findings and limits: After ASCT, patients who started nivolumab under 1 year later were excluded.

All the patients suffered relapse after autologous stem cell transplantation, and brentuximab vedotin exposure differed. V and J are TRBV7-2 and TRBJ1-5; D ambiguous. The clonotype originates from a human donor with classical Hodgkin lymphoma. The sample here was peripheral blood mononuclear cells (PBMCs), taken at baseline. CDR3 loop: CASSLTSDQPQHF. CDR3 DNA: TGTGCCAGCAGCCTAACTTCGGACCAGCCCCAGCATTTT.